One and the same sample provided the 24 T cell receptor beta chains below, sequenced in a study of OX40 agonist ivuxolimab in advanced cancers. Clones were read by immunoSEQ multiplex PCR, and TCRdb kept only the in-frame ones, dropping some. The profile shows approximately 68,000 clones, 70% to 90% of them singletons. Sequenced here: CD4+ or CD8+ T cells sorted from blood, sampled in a trial of the OX40 agonist ivuxolimab. These receptors were collected from an adult with an advanced solid tumor such as melanoma, head and neck, liver or kidney cancer.

This chain joins TRBV9 and TRBJ2-5, with a weak D call TRBD2 (7 bases). The germline V gene encodes CDR1 SGDLS and CDR2 YYNGEE. The length of the CDR3 is 16 residues. The V and J ends lost 4 bases and 4 bases respectively, with 20 bases between them. CDR3 sequence: CASSPFRGRGGETQYF. In nucleotides, the CDR3 is TGTGCCAGCAGCCCTTTCAGAGGGAGGGGGGGAGAGACCCAGTACTTC.

The J gene is TRBJ2-7, the V gene TRBV30; TRBD2 is a possible D gene (6 bases). CDR1 and CDR2 from the germline V gene are GTSNPN and SVGIG (reference sequence). The CDR3 extends over 12 amino acids. Trimming removed 2 bases from V and 2 bases from J, with 7 bases in between. The CDR3 reads CAWSTGAYEQYF. The CDR3 bases are TGTGCCTGGAGTACGGGGGCCTACGAGCAGTACTTC. The whole variable domain, remainder taken from reference TRBV30 and TRBJ2-7, is SQTIHQWPATLVQPVGSPLSLECTVEGTSNPNLYWYRQAAGRGLQLLFYSVGIGQISSEVPQNLSASRPQDRQFILSSKKLLLSDSGFYLCAWSTGAYEQYFGPGTRLTVT.

J is TRBJ2-6 and V is TRBV6-4; D unclear. In germline, CDR1 is MRHNA, CDR2 SNTAGT. The CDR3 length is 16 residues. Trimming pared 4 bases from V and 2 bases from J, leaving 12 bases between. The CDR3 DNA reads TGTGCCAGCAGTGTGACGGATAGGGCTGGGGCCAACGTCCTGACTTTC. Its protein is CASSVTDRAGANVLTF.

The V and J genes are TRBV27 and TRBJ1-5; the D gene is possibly TRBD1 (5 bases). CDR3 size: 16 residues. CDR1 MNHEY and CDR2 SMNVEV come from the germline V gene (reference sequence). Deletions cut 5 bases from V and 4 bases from J, with 18 bases between. The CDR3 region is CASSADVREGNQPQHF. Written as DNA, the CDR3 is TGTGCCAGCAGTGCGGACGTGAGGGAGGGGAATCAGCCCCAGCATTTT.

This chain uses TRBV7-3 with TRBJ2-6, with 7 bases lining up with TRBD1. In germline, CDR1 is SGHTA, CDR2 FQGTGA. The ends lost 1 base at V and 2 bases at J; junction bases unmatched: 2. The CDR3 extends over 16 amino acids. As DNA, the CDR3 is TGTGCCAGCAGCTTAAAAGGGGGCGCTGGGGCCAACGTCCTGACTTTC. Its protein is CASSLKGGAGANVLTF.

CDR3 nucleotides: TGTGCCAGCAGCCAAGACAGGGCTTGGGCCAAAAACATTCAGTACTTC. Translating it yields CASSQDRAWAKNIQYF. This rearrangement joins TRBV7-9 to TRBJ2-4, with 7 bases lining up with TRBD1. The V gene's germline CDR1 is SEHNR and CDR2 FQNEAQ (reference sequence). This CDR3 contains 16 residues. Trimming cost V 5 bases and J 1 base; bases outside gene matches: 8. Together with reference TRBV7-9 and TRBJ2-4, the CDR3 gives the full variable domain: DTGVSQNPRHKITKRGQNVTFRCDPISEHNRLYWYRQTLGQGPEFLTYFQNEAQLEKSRLLSDRFSAERPKGSFSTLEIQRTEQGDSAMYLCASSQDRAWAKNIQYFGAGTRLSVL.

This sequence joins TRBV11-2 and TRBJ2-5; D call uncertain. The germline V and J ends were trimmed by 1 base and 3 bases, with 6 bases remaining between them. The CDR3 has 13 residues. CDR1 SGHAT and CDR2 FQNNGV come from the germline V gene. In nucleotides, the CDR3 is TGTGCCAGCAGCTTAGGGGGTAAAGAGACCCAGTACTTC. Its protein is CASSLGGKETQYF. The full variable domain, completed using reference TRBV11-2 and TRBJ2-5, is EAGVAQSPRYKIIEKRQSVAFWCNPISGHATLYWYQQILGQGPKLLIQFQNNGVVDDSQLPKDRFSAERLKGVDSTLKIQPAKLEDSAVYLCASSLGGKETQYFGPGTRLLVL.

V and J are TRBV5-1 and TRBJ1-1; D might be TRBD1 (5 bases). V dropped 4 bases and J dropped 5 bases, with 15 bases sitting between them. Germline lookup yields CDR1 SGHRS and CDR2 YFSETQ. The CDR3 runs 14 residues. The CDR3 region has the DNA TGCGCCAGCAGCCCCTGGACGGAGGGGACTGAAGCTTTCTTT. Its protein product is CASSPWTEGTEAFF. The full variable domain, rest sourced from reference TRBV5-1 and TRBJ1-1, is KAGVTQTPRYLIKTRGQQVTLSCSPISGHRSVSWYQQTPGQGLQFLFEYFSETQRNKGNFPGRFSGRQFSNSRSEMNVSTLELGDSALYLCASSPWTEGTEAFFGQGTRLTVV.

The chain couples TRBV6-5 to TRBJ2-7; 13 bases line up with TRBD2. Germline loops: CDR1 MNHEY, CDR2 SVGAGI. V trimming: 6 bases; J trimming: 2 bases; junction bases outside the gene matches: 4. The CDR3 spans 15 residues. As DNA, the CDR3 is TGTGCCAGCAGAGGCGGACTAGCGGGGGCCTACGAGCAGTACTTC. It codes for CASRGGLAGAYEQYF.

V is TRBV6-1 and J is TRBJ1-1, with a tentative D call TRBD1 (6 bases). The CDR3 covers 15 residues. Per germline, CDR1 MNHNS and CDR2 SASEGT. Trimming took 2 bases from V and 5 from J, leaving 15 bases between them. The DNA for the CDR3 is TGTGCCAGCAGTGAACGGGGACACCGGGGGACTGAAGCTTTCTTT. The encoded protein is CASSERGHRGTEAFF.

V and J are TRBV5-4 and TRBJ2-4; 7 bases match TRBD2. The length of the CDR3 is 16 residues. V was pared by 5 bases and J by 0 bases, with 8 bases of the junction left unmatched. Germline CDR1 SGHNT, CDR2 YYREEE (reference sequence). The CDR3 protein is CASSSGGNLAKNIQYF. The CDR3 DNA sequence: TGTGCCAGCAGTTCCGGGGGGAATCTAGCCAAAAACATTCAGTACTTC.

This clone appeared once. The rearrangement joins TRBV7-2 to TRBJ2-2; the match to TRBD2 covers 8 bases. The CDR3 consists of 17 residues. Germline V gene lookup returns CDR1 SGHTA and CDR2 FQGNSA. V was pared by 2 bases and J by 0 bases, with 5 bases of the junction left unmatched. As DNA, the CDR3 is TGTGCCAGCAGCTTAAGGTTACTAGCGGCGAACACCGGGGAGCTGTTTTTT. It is translated as CASSLRLLAANTGELFF. Using reference TRBV7-2 and TRBJ2-2 for the parts outside the CDR3, the full variable domain is GAGVSQSPSNKVTEKGKDVELRCDPISGHTALYWYRQSLGQGLEFLIYFQGNSAPDKSGLPSDRFSAERTGGSVSTLTIQRTQQEDSAVYLCASSLRLLAANTGELFFGEGSRLTVL.

The chain couples TRBV6-1 to TRBJ2-7, with TRBD2 matching over 12 bases. The CDR3 totals 13 residues. Trimming took 8 bases from V and 6 from J; bases not matched to a gene: 5. Germline V gene sequence: CDR1 MNHNS, CDR2 SASEGT. The CDR3 region has the DNA TGTGCCAGCTCCCGACTAGCGGGAGTCGAGCAGTACTTC. Encoded protein: CASSRLAGVEQYF.

The CDR3 loop is CASSVGSAGQSRANVLTF. The CDR3 DNA is TGTGCCAGCAGTGTCGGGTCAGCTGGACAAAGTCGGGCCAACGTCCTGACTTTC. The chain couples TRBV25-1 to TRBJ2-6, with D tentatively TRBD1 (5 bases). This CDR3 has 18 amino acids. V gave up 4 bases and J gave up 5 bases, with 21 bases separating them. Germline CDR1 is MGHDK and CDR2 is SYGVNS.

The chain recombines TRBV12-5 with TRBJ1-1; D may be TRBD1 (6 bases). Deletions cut 8 bases from V and 4 bases from J, with 17 bases between. The CDR3 length is 14 residues. Per the germline V gene, CDR1 is LGHNT and CDR2 is FRNRAP. CDR3 nucleotide sequence: TGTGCTAGTCGCCCAGACCCGGGGGCCACTGAAGCTTTCTTT. Residues: CASRPDPGATEAFF.

The chain carries TRBV4-3 and TRBJ2-6; no clear D. V lost 0 bases to trimming and J lost 4 bases, with 13 bases between them. This CDR3 has 17 residues. In germline, CDR1 is LGHNA, CDR2 YSLEER. CDR3 amino acids: CASSQDILLSGANVLTF. The CDR3 nucleotides read TGCGCCAGCAGCCAAGATATCCTCCTGTCCGGGGCCAACGTCCTGACTTTC.

The J gene is TRBJ1-6, the V gene TRBV7-8, with TRBD1 matching over 10 bases. Germline V gene data show CDR1 as SGHVS and CDR2 as FQNEAQ. This CDR3 comprises 13 residues. The ends lost 5 bases at V and 10 bases at J; junction bases unmatched: 2. The CDR3 spells CASSRTGGSPLHF. The CDR3 nucleotides are TGTGCCAGCAGCAGGACAGGGGGATCACCCCTCCACTTT.

This rearrangement joins TRBV6-4 to TRBJ1-4, with 8 positions matching TRBD1. The V segment lost 6 bases and the J segment 0 bases; nucleotides outside the gene matches: 12. This CDR3 has 18 amino acids. CDR1 is MRHNA and CDR2 is SNTAGT in the germline V gene. CDR3 nucleotides: TGTGCCAGCAGAGACCGGGACAGGAGCGGTGCAACTAATGAAAAACTGTTTTTT. It yields the protein CASRDRDRSGATNEKLFF.

The rearrangement links TRBV10-3 to TRBJ2-2; 8 nucleotides match TRBD2. Germline trimming cut 6 bases from V and 5 bases from J; bases unmatched to any gene: 5. The length of the CDR3 is 14 residues. Looked up from germline, CDR1 is ENHRY and CDR2 is SYGVKD. CDR3 coding DNA: TGTGCCATCAGCGGACTAGCTAATACCGGGGAGCTGTTTTTT. Protein: CAISGLANTGELFF.

The chain is built from TRBV18 and TRBJ2-7; TRBD1 might be the D (5 bases). Per the germline V gene, CDR1 is KGHSH and CDR2 is LQKENI. Trimming removed 2 bases at V and 0 bases at J, with 11 bases between. CDR3 length: 15 residues. Here the CDR3 reads CASSPRQGSSYEQYF. The CDR3 DNA follows: TGTGCCAGCTCACCAAGGCAGGGATCCTCCTACGAGCAGTACTTC.

The chain uses TRBV4-3 and TRBJ2-1; TRBD1 or TRBD2 may be the D gene (7 bases each). The CDR3 is 16 residues long. The V and J ends lost 6 bases and 1 base respectively, with 16 bases between them. CDR1 is LGHNA, CDR2 YSLEER, per germline. The chain's CDR3 is CASSRSRGGSYNEQFF. In DNA form, the CDR3 reads TGCGCCAGCAGTCGTTCCAGGGGGGGTTCCTACAATGAGCAGTTCTTC.

This clone came up once. V usage is TRBV7-3 and J usage is TRBJ2-3; D unresolved. With 4 bases removed from V and 1 base from J, the gap between germline ends came to 12 bases. The germline V gene encodes CDR1 SGHTA and CDR2 FQGTGA. The CDR3 loop spans 15 amino acids. The CDR3 nucleotides are TGTGCCAGCAGCTCCCCAGAGGTGGGCACAGATACGCAGTATTTT. Its protein product is CASSSPEVGTDTQYF.

This chain joins TRBV6-5 and TRBJ1-6; TRBD1 might be the D (5 bases). V was trimmed by 4 bases and J by 10 bases, leaving 14 bases between them. The CDR3 covers 14 residues. Germline V gene data show CDR1 as MNHEY and CDR2 as SVGAGI. This CDR3 reads CASSSKGWGSPLHF. The CDR3 DNA reads TGTGCCAGCAGTTCGAAGGGCTGGGGGTCACCCCTCCACTTT.

This clone was seen a few times. The chain uses TRBV10-3 and TRBJ1-1, with D maybe TRBD1 (5 bases). The germline V gene has CDR1 ENHRY and CDR2 SYGVKD. The germline V and J ends were trimmed by 7 bases and 1 base, with 13 bases remaining between them. CDR3 length: 14 amino acids. The CDR3 DNA follows: TGTGCCATCAAGAGGGGCAGGGAGAACACTGAAGCTTTCTTT. This sequence encodes CAIKRGRENTEAFF.